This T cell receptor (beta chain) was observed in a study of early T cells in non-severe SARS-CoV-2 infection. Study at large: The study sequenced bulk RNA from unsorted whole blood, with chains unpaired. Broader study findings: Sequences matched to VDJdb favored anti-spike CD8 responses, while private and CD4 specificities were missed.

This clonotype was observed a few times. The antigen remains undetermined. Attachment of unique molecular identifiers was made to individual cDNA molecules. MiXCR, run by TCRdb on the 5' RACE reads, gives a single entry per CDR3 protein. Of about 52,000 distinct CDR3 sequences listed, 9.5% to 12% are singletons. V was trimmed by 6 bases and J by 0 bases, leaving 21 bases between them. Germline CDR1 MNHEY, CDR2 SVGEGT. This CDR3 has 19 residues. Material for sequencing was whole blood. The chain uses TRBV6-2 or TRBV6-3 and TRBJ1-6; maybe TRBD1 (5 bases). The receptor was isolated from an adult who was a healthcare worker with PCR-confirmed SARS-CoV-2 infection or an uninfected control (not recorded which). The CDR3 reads CASRPTGALHSSYNSPLHF. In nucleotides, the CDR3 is TGTGCCAGCAGACCGACCGGGGCCCTCCACAGCTCCTATAATTCACCCCTCCACTTT.